The following is a T cell receptor (beta chain) sequence with its context. Antigen unknown. These data originate in a study of identical twins. Broader study findings: Zero-insertion results could be subject to partial confounding by invariant MAIT and iNKT cells.

TCRdb reanalysed the 5' RACE reads using MiXCR and keeps one entry per CDR3 protein. Altogether 600,000 to 800,000 distinct CDR3 sequences are present, around 20% being singletons, with the ten largest covering roughly 4%. The same data also contributed to another study, on T cells expressing NK-cell markers. Per that paper: Repertoires of TCR beta were obtained from T cells sorted as CD3+CD56+NKG2C+, CD3+CD56+NKG2C- and CD3+CD56-NKG2C+. Most of the eight sequenced donors were classified as HCMV-seropositive, and one was classified as seronegative. Of the CD8+ T cell pool in over 5 donors, about 1.0-8% was accounted for by dominant NKG2C+ clonotypes.

The TCR was taken from a woman aged 18-29 years in good health. Sequencing was carried out using PBMCs.

The CDR3 reads CSAEHHLPGLAGPPAHNEQFF. CDR3 in DNA: TGCAGTGCTGAGCACCACCTACCGGGACTAGCGGGTCCGCCGGCCCACAATGAGCAGTTCTTC. V gene TRBV20-1 combines with J gene TRBJ2-1, with TRBD2 matching 12 bases. Germline CDR1 and CDR2: DFQATT and SNEGSKA (reference sequence). This CDR3 spans 21 amino acids. J gave up 5 bases and V 5 bases, and 25 bases lay outside the gene matches.